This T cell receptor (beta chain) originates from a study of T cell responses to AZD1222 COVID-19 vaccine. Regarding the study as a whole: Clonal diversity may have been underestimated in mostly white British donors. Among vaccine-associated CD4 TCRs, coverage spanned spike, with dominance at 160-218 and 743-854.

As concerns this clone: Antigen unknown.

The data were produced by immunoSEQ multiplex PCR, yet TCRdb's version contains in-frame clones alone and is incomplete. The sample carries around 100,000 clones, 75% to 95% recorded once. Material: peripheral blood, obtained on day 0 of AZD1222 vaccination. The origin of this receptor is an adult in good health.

CDR3 residues: CASSQARTEQYF. In nucleotides, the CDR3 is TGTGCCAGCAGCCAAGCGAGGACGGAGCAGTACTTC. V and J are TRBV3-1 (or the pseudogene TRBV3-2) and TRBJ2-7, with D uncertain. CDR1 is LGHDT and CDR2 is YNNKEL in the germline V gene (reference sequence). The ends were cut back, 1 base at V and 7 bases at J, with 8 bases in the middle. This CDR3 comprises 12 residues.